The subject of this entry is one T cell receptor (beta chain). The target antigen is unknown. This CDR3 is 16 amino acids long. Germline V gene data show CDR1 as SGHNT and CDR2 as YYREEE (reference sequence). V lost 4 bases, J lost 5 bases, and 10 bases stayed unmatched. Sequencing libraries made from TCR beta cDNA carried unique molecular identifiers. TCRdb recomputed calls from the PCR reads with MiXCR, one row per CDR3 protein. The sample has 380,000 or so distinct CDR3 sequences; around 37% are singletons. This sample was taken from a study of post-analysis software for immune sequencing data. Turning to the study itself: As for disease course, relapsing-remitting, secondary progressive and progressive-relapsing multiple sclerosis were all included.

Notes on the study in general: When patients were compared with controls, four or five TRBV segments were more frequent, TRBV5-6, TRBV5-1 and TRBV20-1 among them. Those samples that were prepared in the same batch co-clustered strongly by F measure. Multiple sclerosis was associated with a significant reduction in normalized Chao1 diversity relative to controls.

Sequencing was performed on blood. This sequence was found in a girl aged 5-17 years with multiple sclerosis. J is TRBJ2-2 and V is TRBV5-4, with TRBD1 identical over 8 bases. CDR3 bases: TGTGCCAGCAGCCCGGGGCCAGGGGGCCAAACCGGGGAGCTGTTTTTT. It is translated as CASSPGPGGQTGELFF.